This T cell receptor (beta chain) was retrieved from a study of T-cell memory formation after mild COVID-19. Researchers used 5'RACE with constant-segment primers to make TCR alpha and TCR beta cDNA libraries that carry sample barcodes and UMIs. TCRdb called the 5' RACE reads again in MiXCR, with one record for every CDR3 protein. The data hold 560,000 or so distinct CDR3 sequences, with roughly 17% observed a single time. This CDR3 contains 14 residues. The germline V gene encodes CDR1 MGHRA and CDR2 YSYEKL. Between the trimmed V and J ends, which lost 3 bases and 0 bases, there was a span of 6 bases.

The receptor's source is an adult woman who had mild COVID-19 (a few samples of this study predate the infection). Cell type and time point are not known. The V and J genes are TRBV4-1 and TRBJ1-5; D is unclear. The material sequenced was PBMCs or a T cell subset sorted from them (not recorded which). The CDR3 sequence: CASSHDGSNQPQHF. The CDR3 DNA sequence: TGCGCCAGCAGCCATGACGGTAGCAATCAGCCCCAGCATTTT.